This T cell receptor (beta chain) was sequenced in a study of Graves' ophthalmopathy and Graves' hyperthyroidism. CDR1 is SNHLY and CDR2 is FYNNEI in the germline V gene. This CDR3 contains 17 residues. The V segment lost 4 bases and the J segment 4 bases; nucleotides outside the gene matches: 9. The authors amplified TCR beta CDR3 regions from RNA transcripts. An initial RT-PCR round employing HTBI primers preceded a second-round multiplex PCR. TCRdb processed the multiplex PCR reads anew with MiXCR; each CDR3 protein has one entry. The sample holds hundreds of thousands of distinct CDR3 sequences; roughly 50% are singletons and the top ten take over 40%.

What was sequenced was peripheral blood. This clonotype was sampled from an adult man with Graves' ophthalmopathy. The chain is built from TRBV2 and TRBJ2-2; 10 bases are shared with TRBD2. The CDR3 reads CASSGPSVAGGTGELFF. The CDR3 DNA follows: TGTGCCAGCAGTGGCCCCAGTGTAGCGGGAGGCACCGGGGAGCTGTTTTTT.